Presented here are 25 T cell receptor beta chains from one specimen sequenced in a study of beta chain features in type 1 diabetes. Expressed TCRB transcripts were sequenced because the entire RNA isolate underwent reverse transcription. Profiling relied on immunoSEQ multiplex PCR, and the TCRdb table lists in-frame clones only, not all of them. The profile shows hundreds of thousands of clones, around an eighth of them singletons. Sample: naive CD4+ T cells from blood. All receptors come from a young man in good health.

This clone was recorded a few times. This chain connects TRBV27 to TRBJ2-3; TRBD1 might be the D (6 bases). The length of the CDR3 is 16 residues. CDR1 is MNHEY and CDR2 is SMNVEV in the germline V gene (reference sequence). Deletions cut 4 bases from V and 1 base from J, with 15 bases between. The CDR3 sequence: CASSSSRHRGTDTQYF. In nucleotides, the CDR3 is TGTGCCAGCAGTTCCAGCCGACACAGGGGCACAGATACGCAGTATTTT.

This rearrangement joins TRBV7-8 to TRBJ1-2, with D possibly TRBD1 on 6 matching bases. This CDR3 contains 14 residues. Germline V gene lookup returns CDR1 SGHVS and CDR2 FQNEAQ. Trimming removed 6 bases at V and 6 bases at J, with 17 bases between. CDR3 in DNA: TGTGCCAGCAGTCGGAGCGACAGGACGGATGGCTACACCTTC. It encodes CASSRSDRTDGYTF.

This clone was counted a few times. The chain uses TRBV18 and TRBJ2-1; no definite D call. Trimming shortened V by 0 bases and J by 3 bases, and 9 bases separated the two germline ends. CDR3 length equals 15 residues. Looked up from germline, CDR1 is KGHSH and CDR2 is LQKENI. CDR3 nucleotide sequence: TGTGCCAGCTCACCACCTTCCACACACTACAATGAGCAGTTCTTC. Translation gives CASSPPSTHYNEQFF.

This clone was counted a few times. The DNA of the CDR3 is TGTGCCAGCAGTACAGGACAGGGAGGGGGCGAGCAGTACTTC. Its protein product is CASSTGQGGGEQYF. The V call is TRBV28, the J call TRBJ2-7; TRBD1 might be the D (8 bases). The germline CDR1 and CDR2 sequences are MDHEN and SYDVKM. V was shortened by 5 bases and J by 6 bases, with 17 bases between the two germline ends. The CDR3 covers 14 residues.

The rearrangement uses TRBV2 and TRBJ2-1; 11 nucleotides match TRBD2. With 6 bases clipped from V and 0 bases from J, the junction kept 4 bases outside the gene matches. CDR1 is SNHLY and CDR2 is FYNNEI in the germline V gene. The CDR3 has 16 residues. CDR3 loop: CASSPGLAGSYNEQFF. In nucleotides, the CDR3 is TGTGCCAGCAGCCCAGGACTAGCGGGCTCCTACAATGAGCAGTTCTTC.

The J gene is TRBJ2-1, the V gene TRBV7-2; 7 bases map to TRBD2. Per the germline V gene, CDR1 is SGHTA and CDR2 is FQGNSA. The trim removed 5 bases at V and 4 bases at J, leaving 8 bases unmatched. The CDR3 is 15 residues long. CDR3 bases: TGTGCCAGCAGCCGACCTAGCGGAGCTTACAATGAGCAGTTCTTC. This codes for CASSRPSGAYNEQFF. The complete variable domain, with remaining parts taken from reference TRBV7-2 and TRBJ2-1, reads GAGVSQSPSNKVTEKGKDVELRCDPISGHTALYWYRQSLGQGLEFLIYFQGNSAPDKSGLPSDRFSAERTGGSVSTLTIQRTQQEDSAVYLCASSRPSGAYNEQFFGPGTRLTVL.

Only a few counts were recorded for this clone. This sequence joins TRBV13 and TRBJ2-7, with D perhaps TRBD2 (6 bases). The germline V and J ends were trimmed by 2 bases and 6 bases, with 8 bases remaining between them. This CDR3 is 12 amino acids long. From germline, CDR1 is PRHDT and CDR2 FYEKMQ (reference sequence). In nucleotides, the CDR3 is TGTGCCAGCAGCTTACGGAGGGCCGAGCAGTACTTC. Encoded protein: CASSLRRAEQYF.

CDR3 in DNA: TGTGCCAGCAGTGAAGGGGCCGGGACTGCATACGAGCAGTACTTC. Residues: CASSEGAGTAYEQYF. V gene TRBV6-1 combines with J gene TRBJ2-7, with D tentatively TRBD2 (6 bases). V lost 1 base, J lost 4 bases, and 14 bases lay in between. Germline values: CDR1 MNHNS, CDR2 SASEGT. This CDR3 is 15 amino acids long.

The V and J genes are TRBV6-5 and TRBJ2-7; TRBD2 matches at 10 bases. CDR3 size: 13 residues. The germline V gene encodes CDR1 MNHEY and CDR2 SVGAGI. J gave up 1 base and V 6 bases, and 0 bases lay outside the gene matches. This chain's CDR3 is CASRAGGSYEQYF. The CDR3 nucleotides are TGTGCCAGCAGAGCGGGAGGGTCCTACGAGCAGTACTTC.

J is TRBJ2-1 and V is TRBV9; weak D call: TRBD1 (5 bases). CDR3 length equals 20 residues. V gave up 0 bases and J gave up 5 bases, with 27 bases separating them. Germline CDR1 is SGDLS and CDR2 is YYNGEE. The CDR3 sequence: CASSVEDSPTPWKRDNEQFF. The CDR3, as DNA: TGTGCCAGCAGCGTAGAAGACAGCCCAACCCCGTGGAAGAGAGACAATGAGCAGTTCTTC.

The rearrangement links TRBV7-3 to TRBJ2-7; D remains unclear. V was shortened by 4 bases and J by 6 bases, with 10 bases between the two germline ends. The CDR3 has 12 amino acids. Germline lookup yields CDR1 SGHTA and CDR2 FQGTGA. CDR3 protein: CASSSPTPEQYF. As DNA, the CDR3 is TGTGCCAGCAGCTCACCGACACCCGAGCAGTACTTC.

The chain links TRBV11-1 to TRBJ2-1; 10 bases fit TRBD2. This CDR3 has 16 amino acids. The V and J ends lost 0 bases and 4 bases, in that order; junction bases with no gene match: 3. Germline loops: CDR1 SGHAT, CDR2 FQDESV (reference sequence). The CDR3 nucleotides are TGTGCCAGCAGCTTAGCGTTAGCGGGGGGATACAATGAGCAGTTCTTC. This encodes CASSLALAGGYNEQFF.

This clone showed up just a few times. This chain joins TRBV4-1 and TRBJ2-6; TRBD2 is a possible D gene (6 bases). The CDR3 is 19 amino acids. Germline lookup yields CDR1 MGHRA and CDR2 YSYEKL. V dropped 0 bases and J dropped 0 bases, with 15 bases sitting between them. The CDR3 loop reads CASSQDRQGGPSGANVLTF. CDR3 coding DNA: TGCGCCAGCAGCCAAGATCGGCAGGGAGGCCCCTCTGGGGCCAACGTCCTGACTTTC.

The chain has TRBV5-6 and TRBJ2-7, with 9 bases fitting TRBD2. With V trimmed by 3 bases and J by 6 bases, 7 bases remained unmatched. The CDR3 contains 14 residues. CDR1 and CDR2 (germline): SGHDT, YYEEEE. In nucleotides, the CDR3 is TGTGCCAGCAGCTCCCCCGGGACTAGCACCGAGCAGTACTTC. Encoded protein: CASSSPGTSTEQYF.

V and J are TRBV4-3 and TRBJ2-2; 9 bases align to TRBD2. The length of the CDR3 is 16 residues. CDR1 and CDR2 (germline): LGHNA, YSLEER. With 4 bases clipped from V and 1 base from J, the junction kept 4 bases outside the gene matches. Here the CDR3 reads CASSRLTSGNTGELFF. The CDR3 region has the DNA TGCGCCAGCAGCCGCCTGACTAGCGGGAACACCGGGGAGCTGTTTTTT.

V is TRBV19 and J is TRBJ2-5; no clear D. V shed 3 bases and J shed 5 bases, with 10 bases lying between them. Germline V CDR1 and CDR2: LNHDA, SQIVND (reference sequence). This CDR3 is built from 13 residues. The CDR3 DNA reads TGTGCCAGTAGTATCTCGGCGAGGGAGACCCAGTACTTC. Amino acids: CASSISARETQYF.

CDR3 region: CASSLTFKDTQYF. The CDR3 region has the DNA TGCGCCAGCAGCCTAACGTTTAAAGATACGCAGTATTTT. The chain is built from TRBV5-1 and TRBJ2-3; D gene unclear. Trimming took 4 bases from V and 5 from J, leaving 11 bases between them. CDR1 and CDR2 (germline): SGHRS, YFSETQ. The CDR3 contains 13 residues.

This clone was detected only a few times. CDR3 bases: TGCAGCGTTGAGGTACAGAGAAACTATGGCTACACCTTC. It codes for CSVEVQRNYGYTF. The chain links TRBV29-1 to TRBJ1-2; D remains ambiguous. Trimming pared 3 bases from V and 2 bases from J, leaving 10 bases between. The germline CDR1 and CDR2 sequences are SQVTM and ANQGSEA. CDR3 length: 13 residues. Looking up the rest from reference TRBV29-1 and TRBJ1-2 gives the full variable domain: SAVISQKPSRDICQRGTSLTIQCQVDSQVTMMFWYRQQPGQSLTLIATANQGSEATYESGFVIDKFPISRPNLTFSTLTVSNMSPEDSSIYLCSVEVQRNYGYTFGSGTRLTVV.

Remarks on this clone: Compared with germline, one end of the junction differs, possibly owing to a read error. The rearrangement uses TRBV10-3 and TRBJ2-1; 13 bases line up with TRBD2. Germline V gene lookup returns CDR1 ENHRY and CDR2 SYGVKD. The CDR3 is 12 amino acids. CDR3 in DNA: TGTGCCATCAGTGTTTTGGGGACTAGCGGGATCTTC. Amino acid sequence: CAISVLGTSGIF.

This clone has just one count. DNA of the CDR3: TGTGCCAGCAGTTACTCGGTCGGGGACAATCAGCCCCAGCATTTT. It yields the protein CASSYSVGDNQPQHF. This chain links TRBV6-5 with TRBJ1-5; D uncertain. The CDR3 spans 15 residues. In germline, CDR1 is MNHEY, CDR2 SVGAGI. V was trimmed by 0 bases and J by 3 bases, leaving 9 bases between them.

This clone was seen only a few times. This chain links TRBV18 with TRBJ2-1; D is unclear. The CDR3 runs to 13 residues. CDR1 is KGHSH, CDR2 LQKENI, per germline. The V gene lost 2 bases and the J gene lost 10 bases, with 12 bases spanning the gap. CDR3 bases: TGTGCCAGCTCACCAACCAACGGGTTCGAGCAGTTCTTC. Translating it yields CASSPTNGFEQFF.

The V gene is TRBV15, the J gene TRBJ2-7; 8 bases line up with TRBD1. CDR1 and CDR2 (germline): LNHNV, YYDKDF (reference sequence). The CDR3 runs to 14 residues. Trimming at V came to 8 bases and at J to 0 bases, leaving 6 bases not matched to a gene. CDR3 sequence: CATATGGSSYEQYF. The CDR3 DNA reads TGTGCCACCGCTACAGGGGGAAGCTCCTACGAGCAGTACTTC.

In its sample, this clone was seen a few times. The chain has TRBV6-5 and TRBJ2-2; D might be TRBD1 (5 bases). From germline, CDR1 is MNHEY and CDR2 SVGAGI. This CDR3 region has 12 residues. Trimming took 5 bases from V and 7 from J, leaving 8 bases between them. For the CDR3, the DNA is TGTGCCAGCAGTCAGGGTCACGGGGAGCTGTTTTTT. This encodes CASSQGHGELFF.

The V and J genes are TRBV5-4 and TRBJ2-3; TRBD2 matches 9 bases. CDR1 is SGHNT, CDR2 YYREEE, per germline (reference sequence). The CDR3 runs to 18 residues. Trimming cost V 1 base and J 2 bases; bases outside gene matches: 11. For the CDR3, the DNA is TGTGCCAGCAGCTTGTCTCCTCAAGCGGGAGGCCTCACAGATACGCAGTATTTT. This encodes CASSLSPQAGGLTDTQYF.

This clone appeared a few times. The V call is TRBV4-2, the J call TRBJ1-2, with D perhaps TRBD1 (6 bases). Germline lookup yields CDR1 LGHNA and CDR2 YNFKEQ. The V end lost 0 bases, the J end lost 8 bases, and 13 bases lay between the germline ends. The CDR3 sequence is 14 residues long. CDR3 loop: CASSQDRGARGYTF. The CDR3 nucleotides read TGTGCCAGCAGCCAAGACCGGGGGGCTCGAGGCTACACCTTC.